This T cell receptor (beta chain) is drawn from a study of CD8 T cells in ankylosing spondylitis. General study findings and limits: Existing reports had already noted some motif variants in reactive arthritis synovial fluid and blood. Disease-linked clones reportedly showed significant enrichment in matched ankylosing spondylitis synovial fluid. In ankylosing spondylitis blood, a motif of eight highly homologous TCR beta variants appeared characteristic.

Per the germline V gene, CDR1 is DFQATT and CDR2 is SNEGSKA (reference sequence). Trimming at V came to 0 bases and at J to 15 bases, leaving 11 bases not matched to a gene. This CDR3 is built from 14 residues. Construction of TCR beta libraries was performed using quantitative 5'-RACE with molecular barcodes. TCRdb reprocessed the 5' RACE reads via MiXCR and lists one record per CDR3 protein. In the table there are some 840,000 distinct CDR3 sequences, 12% of which are singletons. This clonotype occurred many times. Its antigen is unknown. The V gene is TRBV20-1, the J gene TRBJ2-1; 10 nucleotides align to TRBD2. The source material was blood, either unsorted or a sorted T cell fraction (not recorded which). This TCR was sampled from a male donor with ankylosing spondylitis. Here the CDR3 reads CSARDSTSGASRFF. The CDR3 nucleotides read TGCAGTGCTAGAGATAGCACTAGCGGGGCCTCGCGGTTCTTC.